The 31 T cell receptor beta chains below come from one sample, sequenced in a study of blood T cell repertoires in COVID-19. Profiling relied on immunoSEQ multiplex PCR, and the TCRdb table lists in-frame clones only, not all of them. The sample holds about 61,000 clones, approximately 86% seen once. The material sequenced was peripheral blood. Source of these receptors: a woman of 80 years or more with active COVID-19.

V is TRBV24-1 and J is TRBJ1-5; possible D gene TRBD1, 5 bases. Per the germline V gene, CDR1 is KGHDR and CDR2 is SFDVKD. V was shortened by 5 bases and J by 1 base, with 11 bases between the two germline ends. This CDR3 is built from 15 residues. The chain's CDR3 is CATSGLQGSNQPQHF. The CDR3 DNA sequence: TGTGCCACCAGTGGTCTCCAGGGAAGCAATCAGCCCCAGCATTTT.

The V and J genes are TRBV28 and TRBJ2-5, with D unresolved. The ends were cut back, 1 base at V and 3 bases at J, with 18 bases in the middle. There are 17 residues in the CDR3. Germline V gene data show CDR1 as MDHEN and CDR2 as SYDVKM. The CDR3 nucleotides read TGTGCCAGCAGTTTATCTCCCGAGGCACCCGCCGAAGAGACCCAGTACTTC. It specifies CASSLSPEAPAEETQYF. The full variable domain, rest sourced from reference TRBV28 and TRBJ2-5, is DVKVTQSSRYLVKRTGEKVFLECVQDMDHENMFWYRQDPGLGLRLIYFSYDVKMKEKGDIPEGYSVSREKKERFSLILESASTNQTSMYLCASSLSPEAPAEETQYFGPGTRLLVL.

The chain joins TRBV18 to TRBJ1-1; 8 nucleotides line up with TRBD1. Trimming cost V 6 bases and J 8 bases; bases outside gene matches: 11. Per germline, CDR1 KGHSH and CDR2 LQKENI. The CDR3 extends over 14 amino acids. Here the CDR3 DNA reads TGTGCCAGCTCCCTGGACAGGGTGATCGGGGAAGCTTTCTTT. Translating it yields CASSLDRVIGEAFF.

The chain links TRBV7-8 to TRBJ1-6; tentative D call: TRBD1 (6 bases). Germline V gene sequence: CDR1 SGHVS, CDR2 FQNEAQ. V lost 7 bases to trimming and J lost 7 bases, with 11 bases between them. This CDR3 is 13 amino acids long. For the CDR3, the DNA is TGTGCCAGCACCCAGGGGATAAATTCACCCCTCCACTTT. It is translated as CASTQGINSPLHF.

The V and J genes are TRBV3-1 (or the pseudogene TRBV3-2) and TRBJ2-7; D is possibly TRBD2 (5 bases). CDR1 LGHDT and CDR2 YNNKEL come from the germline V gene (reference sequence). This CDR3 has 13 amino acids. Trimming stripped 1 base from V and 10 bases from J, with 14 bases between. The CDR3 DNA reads TGTGCCAGCAGCCAAGGGGTTCTCCCGGGACAGTACTTC. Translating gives CASSQGVLPGQYF.

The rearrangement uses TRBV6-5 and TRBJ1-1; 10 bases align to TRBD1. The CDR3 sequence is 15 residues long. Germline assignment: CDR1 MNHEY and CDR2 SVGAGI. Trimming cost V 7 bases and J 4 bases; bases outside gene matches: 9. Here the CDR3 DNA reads TGTGCCAGCACCCGGACAGGGGGGGTCGGCACTGAAGCTTTCTTT. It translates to CASTRTGGVGTEAFF.

The CDR3 nucleotides read TGTGCCAGCAGCTCGACCTTAGGGGGCAATCAGCCCCAGCATTTT. It codes for CASSSTLGGNQPQHF. The chain is built from TRBV6-2 or TRBV6-3 and TRBJ1-5, with a tentative D call TRBD1 (5 bases). V was shortened by 6 bases and J by 2 bases, with 14 bases between the two germline ends. Germline V gene sequence: CDR1 MNHEY, CDR2 SVGEGT. The CDR3 covers 15 residues.

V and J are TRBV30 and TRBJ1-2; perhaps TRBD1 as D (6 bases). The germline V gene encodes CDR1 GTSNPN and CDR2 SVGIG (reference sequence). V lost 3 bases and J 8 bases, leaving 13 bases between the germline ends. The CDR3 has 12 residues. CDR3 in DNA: TGTGCCTGGAGGGGGACAACTCGAGGCTACACCTTC. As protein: CAWRGTTRGYTF.

CDR3 region: CASSQGGQPQQFF. The CDR3, as DNA: TGCGCCAGCAGCCAGGGTGGACAGCCCCAGCAGTTCTTC. This rearrangement joins TRBV4-1 to TRBJ2-1; tentative D call: TRBD1 (6 bases). The germline CDR1 and CDR2 sequences are MGHRA and YSYEKL. CDR3 length: 13 amino acids. V was shortened by 3 bases and J by 11 bases, with 14 bases between the two germline ends.

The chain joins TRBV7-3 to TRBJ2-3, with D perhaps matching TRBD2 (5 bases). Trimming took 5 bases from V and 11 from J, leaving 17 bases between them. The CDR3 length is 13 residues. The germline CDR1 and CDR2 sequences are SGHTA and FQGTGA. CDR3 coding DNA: TGTGCCAGCAGCCTTGCGGGCTCCCCGGAGCAGTATTTT. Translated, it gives CASSLAGSPEQYF.

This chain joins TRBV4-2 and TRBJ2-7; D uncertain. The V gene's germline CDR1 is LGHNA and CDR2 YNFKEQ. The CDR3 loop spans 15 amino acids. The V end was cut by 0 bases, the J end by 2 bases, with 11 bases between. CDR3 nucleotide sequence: TGTGCCAGCAGCCAAGACTTAGAATTTGCCTACGAGCAGTACTTC. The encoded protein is CASSQDLEFAYEQYF.

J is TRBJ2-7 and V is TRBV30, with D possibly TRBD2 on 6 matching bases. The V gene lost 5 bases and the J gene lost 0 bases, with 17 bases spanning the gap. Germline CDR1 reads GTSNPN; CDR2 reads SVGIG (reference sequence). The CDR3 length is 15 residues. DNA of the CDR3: TGTGCCTGGGGAACAGAGACTAGATTCTCCTACGAGCAGTACTTC. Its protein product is CAWGTETRFSYEQYF.

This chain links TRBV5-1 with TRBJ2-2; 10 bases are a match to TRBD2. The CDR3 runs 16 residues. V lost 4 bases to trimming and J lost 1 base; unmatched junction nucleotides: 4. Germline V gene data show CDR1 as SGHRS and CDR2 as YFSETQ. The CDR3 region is CASSPLAGVNTGELFF. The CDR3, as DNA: TGCGCCAGCAGCCCTCTAGCGGGGGTGAACACCGGGGAGCTGTTTTTT.

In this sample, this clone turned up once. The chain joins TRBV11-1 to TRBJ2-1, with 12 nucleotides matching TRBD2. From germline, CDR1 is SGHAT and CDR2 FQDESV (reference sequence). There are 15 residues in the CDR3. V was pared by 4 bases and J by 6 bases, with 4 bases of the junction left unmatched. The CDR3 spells CASSYGLAGRNEQFF. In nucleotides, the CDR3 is TGTGCCAGCAGCTACGGACTAGCGGGGCGCAATGAGCAGTTCTTC.

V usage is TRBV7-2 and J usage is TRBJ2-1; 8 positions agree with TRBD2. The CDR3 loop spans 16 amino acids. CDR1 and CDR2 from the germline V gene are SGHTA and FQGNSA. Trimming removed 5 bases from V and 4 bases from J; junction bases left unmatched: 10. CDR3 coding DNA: TGTGCCAGCAGCCCGAGTTGGGCTAGCGGGTACAATGAGCAGTTCTTC. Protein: CASSPSWASGYNEQFF.

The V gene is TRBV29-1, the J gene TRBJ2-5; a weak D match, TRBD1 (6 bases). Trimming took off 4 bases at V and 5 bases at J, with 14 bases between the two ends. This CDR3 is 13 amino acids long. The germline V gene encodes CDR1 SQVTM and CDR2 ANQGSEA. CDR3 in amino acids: CSVAQGLVETQYF. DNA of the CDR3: TGCAGCGTTGCTCAGGGGCTCGTGGAGACCCAGTACTTC.

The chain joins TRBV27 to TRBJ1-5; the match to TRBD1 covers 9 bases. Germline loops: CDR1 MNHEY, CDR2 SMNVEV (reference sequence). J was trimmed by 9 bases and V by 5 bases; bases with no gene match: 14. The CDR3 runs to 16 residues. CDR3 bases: TGTGCCAGCAGTCCCCTATCCGGGACAGGGCTAGGGCCCCAGCATTTT. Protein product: CASSPLSGTGLGPQHF.

The CDR3 nucleotides read TGTGCCTGGAGTAGGGACAGTAGACAAGAGACCCAGTACTTC. This translates into CAWSRDSRQETQYF. The gene calls are TRBV30 and TRBJ2-5; 7 positions agree with TRBD1. Germline V gene data show CDR1 as GTSNPN and CDR2 as SVGIG (reference sequence). The V gene end was trimmed by 2 bases and the J gene end by 2 bases; junction bases not matched to a gene: 5. The CDR3 length is 14 residues.

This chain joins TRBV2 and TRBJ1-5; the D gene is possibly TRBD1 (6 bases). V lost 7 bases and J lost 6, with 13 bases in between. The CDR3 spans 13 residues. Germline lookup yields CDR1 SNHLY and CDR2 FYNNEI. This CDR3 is CASTEGVGQPQHF. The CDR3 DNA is TGTGCCAGCACCGAGGGGGTGGGTCAGCCCCAGCATTTT.

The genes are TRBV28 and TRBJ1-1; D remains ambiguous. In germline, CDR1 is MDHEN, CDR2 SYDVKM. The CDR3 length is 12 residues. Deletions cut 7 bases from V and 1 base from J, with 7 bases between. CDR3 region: CASTTGNTEAFF. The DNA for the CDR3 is TGTGCCAGCACCACGGGGAACACTGAAGCTTTCTTT.

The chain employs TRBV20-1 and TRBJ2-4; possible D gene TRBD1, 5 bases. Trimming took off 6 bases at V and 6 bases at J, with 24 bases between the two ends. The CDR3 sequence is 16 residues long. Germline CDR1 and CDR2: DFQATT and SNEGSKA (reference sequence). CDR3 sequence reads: CSASGGLGAPLNIQYF. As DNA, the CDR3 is TGCAGTGCGAGTGGCGGCCTTGGGGCCCCCTTAAACATTCAGTACTTC.

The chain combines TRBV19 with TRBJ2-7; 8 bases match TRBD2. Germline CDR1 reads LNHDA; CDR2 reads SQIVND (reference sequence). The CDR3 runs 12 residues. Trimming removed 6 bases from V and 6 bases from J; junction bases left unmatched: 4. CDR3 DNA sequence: TGTGCCAGTAGCGCCCGGGGGGGCGAGCAGTACTTC. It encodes CASSARGGEQYF.

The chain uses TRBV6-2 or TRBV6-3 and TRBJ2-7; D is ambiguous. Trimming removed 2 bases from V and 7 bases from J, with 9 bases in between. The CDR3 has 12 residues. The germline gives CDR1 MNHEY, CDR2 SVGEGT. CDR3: CASSYRVREQYF. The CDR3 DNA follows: TGTGCCAGCAGTTACCGGGTTCGTGAGCAGTACTTC.

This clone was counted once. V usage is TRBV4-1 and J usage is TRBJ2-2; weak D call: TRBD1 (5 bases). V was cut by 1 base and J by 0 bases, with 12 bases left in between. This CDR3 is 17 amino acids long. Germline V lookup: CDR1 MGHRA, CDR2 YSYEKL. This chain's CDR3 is CASSQVYGRANTGELFF. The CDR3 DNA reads TGCGCCAGCAGCCAAGTGTACGGCAGGGCGAACACCGGGGAGCTGTTTTTT.

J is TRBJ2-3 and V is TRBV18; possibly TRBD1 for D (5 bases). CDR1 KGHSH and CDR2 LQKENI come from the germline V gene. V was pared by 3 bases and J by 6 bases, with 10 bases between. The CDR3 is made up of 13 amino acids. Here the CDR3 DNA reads TGTGCCAGCTCACCTCCGGCAGGGGATACGCAGTATTTT. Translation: CASSPPAGDTQYF.

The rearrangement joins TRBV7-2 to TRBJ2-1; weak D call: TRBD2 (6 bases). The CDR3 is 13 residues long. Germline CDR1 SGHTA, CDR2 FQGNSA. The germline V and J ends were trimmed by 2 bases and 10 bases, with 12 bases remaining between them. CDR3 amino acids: CASSLLRLAEQFF. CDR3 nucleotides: TGTGCCAGCAGCTTATTACGGCTAGCGGAGCAGTTCTTC. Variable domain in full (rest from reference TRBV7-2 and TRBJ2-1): GAGVSQSPSNKVTEKGKDVELRCDPISGHTALYWYRQSLGQGLEFLIYFQGNSAPDKSGLPSDRFSAERTGGSVSTLTIQRTQQEDSAVYLCASSLLRLAEQFFGPGTRLTVL.

CDR3 sequence: CASSFEFSRGTEAFF. The DNA of the CDR3 is TGTGCCAGCAGCTTTGAGTTCTCAAGAGGGACTGAAGCTTTCTTT. The chain uses TRBV7-9 and TRBJ1-1, with unresolved D. This CDR3 spans 15 amino acids. CDR1 and CDR2 from the germline V gene are SEHNR and FQNEAQ (reference sequence). Trimming shortened V by 3 bases and J by 5 bases, and 16 bases separated the two germline ends.

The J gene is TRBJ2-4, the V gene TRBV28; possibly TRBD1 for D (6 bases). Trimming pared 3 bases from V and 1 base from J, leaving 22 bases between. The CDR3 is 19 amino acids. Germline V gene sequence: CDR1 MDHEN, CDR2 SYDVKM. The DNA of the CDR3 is TGTGCCAGCAGTTTTCTCCAGGGGAGACCTGGGGCCGCCAAAAACATTCAGTACTTC. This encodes CASSFLQGRPGAAKNIQYF.

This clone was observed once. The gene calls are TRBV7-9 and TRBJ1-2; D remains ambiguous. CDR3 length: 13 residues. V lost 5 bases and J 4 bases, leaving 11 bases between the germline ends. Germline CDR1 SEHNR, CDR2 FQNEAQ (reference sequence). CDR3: CASSLLGLYGYTF. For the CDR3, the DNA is TGTGCCAGCAGCCTCCTGGGCCTCTATGGCTACACCTTC.

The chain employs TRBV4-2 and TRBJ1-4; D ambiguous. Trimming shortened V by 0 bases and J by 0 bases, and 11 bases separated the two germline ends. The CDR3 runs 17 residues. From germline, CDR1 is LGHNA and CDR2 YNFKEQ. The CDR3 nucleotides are TGTGCCAGCAGCCAAGAGGGCAGCCGTGCAACTAATGAAAAACTGTTTTTT. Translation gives CASSQEGSRATNEKLFF.

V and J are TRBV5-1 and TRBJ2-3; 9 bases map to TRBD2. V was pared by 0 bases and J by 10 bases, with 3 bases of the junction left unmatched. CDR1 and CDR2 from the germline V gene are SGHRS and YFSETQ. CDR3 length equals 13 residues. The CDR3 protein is CASSLESSGAQYF. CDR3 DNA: TGCGCCAGCAGCTTGGAGTCTAGCGGGGCGCAGTATTTT. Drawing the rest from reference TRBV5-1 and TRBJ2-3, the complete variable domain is KAGVTQTPRYLIKTRGQQVTLSCSPISGHRSVSWYQQTPGQGLQFLFEYFSETQRNKGNFPGRFSGRQFSNSRSEMNVSTLELGDSALYLCASSLESSGAQYFGPGTRLTVL.